This is a list of T cell receptor beta chains from one sample in a study of CD8+ T cells in alopecia areata. Profiling relied on immunoSEQ multiplex PCR, and the TCRdb table lists in-frame clones only, not all of them. This sample has roughly 100,000 clones; over 75% occur once, and the top ten carry 8.5% to 14%. The sequencing here drew on CD8+ T cells sorted from blood, taken around week 31, from a patient treated with tofacitinib. These receptors came from a human donor with alopecia areata. The conserved cysteine and the conserved F or W are not part of the CDR3 here. A D gene is named only where the DNA matches it firmly.

D gene	V gene	J gene	CDR3 protein
.	TRBV9	TRBJ2-1	ASSVDGRQF
.	TRBV7-9	TRBJ1-1	ASSLSGIEAF
TRBD1	TRBV7-2	TRBJ1-1	ASSYPQQGGGTEAF
.	TRBV27	TRBJ2-2	ASSLTGAGELF
.	TRBV11-2	TRBJ2-3	ASSLDQYNRASTDTQY
TRBD1	TRBV7-3	TRBJ1-1	ASSPQQGSNTEAF
.	TRBV7-2	TRBJ1-1	ASSPSLSYTEAF
.	TRBV9	TRBJ2-2	ASSPHGGRAGELF
.	TRBV2	TRBJ2-7	ASSEGPVSYEQY
TRBD1	TRBV9	TRBJ2-2	ASSVRTGGPNTGELF
.	TRBV7-9	TRBJ2-7	ASSSGSSYEQY
TRBD1	TRBV5-1	TRBJ2-5	ASSSPGQGVETQY
TRBD1	TRBV7-8	TRBJ2-5	ASSSLTGGYETQY
.	TRBV5-6	TRBJ2-7	ASSLTDSYEQY
.	TRBV19	TRBJ2-7	ASSYDSFSYEQY
TRBD1	TRBV19	TRBJ2-7	ASSLQGSYEQY
.	TRBV7-9	TRBJ2-7	ASSWMGYEQY
TRBD1	TRBV13	TRBJ1-2	ASSPWDRGNGYT
.	TRBV7-9	TRBJ2-5	ASSLWAGSQETQY
.	TRBV7-8	TRBJ2-2	ASSLTVNTGELF
TRBD2	TRBV18	TRBJ2-1	ASLTSGGHYNEQF
TRBD1	TRBV10-2	TRBJ2-1	ASGTGLNNEQF
.	TRBV12-5	TRBJ2-7	ASGSPQVAYEQY
TRBD1	TRBV27	TRBJ2-4	ASTGQGAKNIQY
TRBD2	TRBV4-1	TRBJ2-2	ASSQELAGGTGELF
.	TRBV19	TRBJ1-1	ASSIDVGNTEAF
.	TRBV30	TRBJ2-7	AWSPASRVYEQY
.	TRBV6-5	TRBJ2-7	ASSYRDNSYEQY
.	TRBV7-3	TRBJ2-1	ASSLSGRGKYNEQF
TRBD1	TRBV15	TRBJ2-5	ATSRGDAGGEETQY
TRBD1	TRBV10-3	TRBJ1-3	AILTGVFTIY
TRBD2	TRBV5-1	TRBJ2-7	ASSLYPSGNSGEQY
.	TRBV7-9	TRBJ1-1	ASSPSGIEAF
.	TRBV10-3	TRBJ1-1	AISEAGANTEAF
TRBD2	TRBV18	TRBJ2-7	ASSPGTSAYEQY
.	TRBV7-8	TRBJ2-3	ASSLGSTSTDTQY
TRBD2	TRBV13	TRBJ2-7	ASSLRKREGSYEQY
.	TRBV5-4	TRBJ2-7	ASSNSESYEQY
.	TRBV4-2	TRBJ2-2	ASSQGRDWELF
.	TRBV6-5	TRBJ2-5	ASSSPRQGREETQY
.	TRBV6-5	TRBJ1-2	ASSYWGVRGYT
.	TRBV9	TRBJ2-3	SSASSTDTQY
TRBD1	TRBV30	TRBJ1-1	AWWGQGGTEAF
.	TRBV29-1	TRBJ2-1	SVEDGIEEQF
.	TRBV27	TRBJ2-7	ASSVGYEQY
.	TRBV5-1	TRBJ2-7	ASSLWQGDEQY
TRBD1	TRBV25-1	TRBJ2-7	ASTASRDSLYEQY
TRBD2	TRBV9	TRBJ2-2	ASSSRITSGMRNTGELF
TRBD1	TRBV4-1	TRBJ2-7	ASSQVQGQGSYEQY
TRBD1	TRBV5-1	TRBJ1-4	ASKREGQGEWTNEKLF
TRBD2	TRBV27	TRBJ2-7	ASSGPSGSNSYEQY
TRBD1	TRBV19	TRBJ2-7	ASSIGTGSEQY
.	TRBV4-1	TRBJ2-1	ASSPTSNRGGNEQF
TRBD2	TRBV6-5	TRBJ2-1	ASSLWIETSGNEQF
TRBD2	TRBV14	TRBJ2-2	ASSQASGSTGELF
.	TRBV5-4	TRBJ2-1	ASREGSYNEQF
TRBD1	TRBV5-6	TRBJ2-7	ASSFGTGTEQY
.	TRBV10-2	TRBJ2-7	ASSESGTDPYEQY
TRBD1	TRBV7-9	TRBJ1-3	ASSLGRTGIGNTIY
.	TRBV12-5	TRBJ2-7	ASGLGLDEQY